This T cell receptor beta chain originates from a study of T cells in Graves' hyperthyroidism and ophthalmopathy. Study-level findings and limits: Most expanded thyroid clonotypes above 0.001 also appeared in blood. The model predicted ophthalmopathy a median roughly six months before onset.

Trimming took 3 bases from V and 4 from J, leaving 4 bases between them. CDR3 size: 12 residues. Germline assignment: CDR1 SQVTM and CDR2 ANQGSEA. The source material, RNA transcripts, was used to amplify TCR beta CDR3 regions. In the first-round RT-PCR of the TCR CDR3, the HTBI primer set was used. TCRdb ran MiXCR on the multiplex PCR reads and lists one entry per CDR3 protein. The sample lists about 96,000 distinct CDR3 sequences, over 50% occurring once. The PBMCs were sourced from fresh peripheral blood (about 9.7 ml). Details on this clonotype: Its antigen is undetermined. The CDR3 does not end in the conserved phenylalanine or tryptophan, so this is likely a read error.

This chain uses TRBV29-1 with TRBJ2-6; D remains ambiguous. The clonotype comes from a middle-aged woman with Graves' hyperthyroidism. The sequencing input was blood. The CDR3 DNA reads TGCAGCGTTGATACCGGGGCCAACGTCCTGACTCCA. Protein: CSVDTGANVLTP.